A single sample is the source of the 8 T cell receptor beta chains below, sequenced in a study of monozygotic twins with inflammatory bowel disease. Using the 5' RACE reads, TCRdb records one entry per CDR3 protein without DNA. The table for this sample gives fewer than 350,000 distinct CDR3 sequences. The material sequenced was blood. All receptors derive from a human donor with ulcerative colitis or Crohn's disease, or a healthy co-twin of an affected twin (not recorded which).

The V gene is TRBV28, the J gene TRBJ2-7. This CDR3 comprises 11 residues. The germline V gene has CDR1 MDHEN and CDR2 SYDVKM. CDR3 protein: CATAEYYEQYF.

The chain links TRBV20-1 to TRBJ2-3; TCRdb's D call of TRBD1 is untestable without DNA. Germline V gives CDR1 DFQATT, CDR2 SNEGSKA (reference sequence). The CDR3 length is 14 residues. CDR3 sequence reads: CSASPGGRTDTQYF.

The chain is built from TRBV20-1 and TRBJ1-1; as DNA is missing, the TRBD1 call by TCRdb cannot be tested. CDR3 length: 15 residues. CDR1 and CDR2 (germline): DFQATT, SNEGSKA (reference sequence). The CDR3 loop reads CSATLSRGMATEAFF.

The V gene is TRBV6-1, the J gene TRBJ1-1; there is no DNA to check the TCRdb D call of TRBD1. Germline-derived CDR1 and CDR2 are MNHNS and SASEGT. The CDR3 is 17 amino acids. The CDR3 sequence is CASSDFAGQGMNTEAFF.

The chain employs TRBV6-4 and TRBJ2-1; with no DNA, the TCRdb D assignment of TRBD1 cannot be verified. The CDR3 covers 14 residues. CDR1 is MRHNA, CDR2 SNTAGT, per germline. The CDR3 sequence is CASSDSMQGNEQFF.

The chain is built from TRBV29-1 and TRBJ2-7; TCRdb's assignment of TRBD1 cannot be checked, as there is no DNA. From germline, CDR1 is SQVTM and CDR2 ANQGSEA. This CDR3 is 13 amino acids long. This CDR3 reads CSAKQGASYEQYF.

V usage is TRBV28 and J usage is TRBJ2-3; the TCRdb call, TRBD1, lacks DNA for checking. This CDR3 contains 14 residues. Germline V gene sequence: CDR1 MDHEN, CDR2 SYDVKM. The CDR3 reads CASRFRGKTDTQYF. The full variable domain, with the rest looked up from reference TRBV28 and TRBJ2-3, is DVKVTQSSRYLVKRTGEKVFLECVQDMDHENMFWYRQDPGLGLRLIYFSYDVKMKEKGDIPEGYSVSREKKERFSLILESASTNQTSMYLCASRFRGKTDTQYFGPGTRLTVL.

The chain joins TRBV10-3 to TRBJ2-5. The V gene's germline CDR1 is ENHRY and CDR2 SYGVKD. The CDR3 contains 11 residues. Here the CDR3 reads CAIRVQETQYF.